This T cell receptor (beta chain) comes out of a study of blood T cell repertoires in COVID-19. This clone has only one observation. Data came from immunoSEQ multiplex PCR; TCRdb stores just in-frame clones and leaves some out. The sample consists of 85,000 to 130,000 clones, 85% to 90% of them appearing once. V shed 5 bases and J 12 bases; nucleotides not matched to a gene: 9. The CDR3 contains 13 residues. This clonotype was sampled from a human donor in a cohort sampled during active COVID-19. The sequencing sample was made of peripheral blood. V and J are TRBV12-3 or TRBV12-4 and TRBJ2-5; TRBD1 aligns across 10 bases. The CDR3 reads CASSPMGQGPEYF. CDR3 nucleotide sequence: TGTGCCAGCAGTCCCATGGGACAGGGGCCGGAGTACTTC.